The rows below give T cell receptor beta chains drawn from one sample of a study of immune characteristics of hereditary and idiopathic chronic pancreatitis. Produced via immunoSEQ multiplex PCR; TCRdb's table is partial and in-frame only. Here the sample spans around 9,400 clones, around 79% being singletons. The specimen sequenced was pancreas tissue with idiopathic chronic pancreatitis. Source of these receptors: a human donor with chronic pancreatitis. Both conserved end residues are part of each CDR3. Each record gives: V gene, D gene, J gene, clone size, CDR3 protein, CDR3 DNA. D genes are given only for firm matches. Only part of the rows carry a size: once, few, many, or a class if the clone is expanded.

V gene: TRBV20-1; D gene: .; J gene: TRBJ1-1; clone size: .; CDR3 protein: CSASLSHTEAFF; CDR3 DNA: TGCAGTGCTAGTCTCAGTCACACTGAAGCTTTCTTT
V gene: TRBV3-1/TRBV3-2; D gene: .; J gene: TRBJ1-3; clone size: .; CDR3 protein: CASTPTYSGNTIYF; CDR3 DNA: TGTGCCAGCACCCCGACGTACTCTGGAAACACCATATATTTT
V gene: TRBV28; D gene: .; J gene: TRBJ2-7; clone size: .; CDR3 protein: CASKALSSSYEQYF; CDR3 DNA: TGTGCCAGCAAGGCCCTCAGTTCCTCCTACGAGCAGTACTTC
V gene: TRBV7-2; D gene: .; J gene: TRBJ2-5; clone size: .; CDR3 protein: CASSLEGPNKETQYF; CDR3 DNA: TGTGCCAGCAGCTTAGAGGGGCCCAATAAAGAGACCCAGTACTTC
V gene: TRBV3-1/TRBV3-2; D gene: .; J gene: TRBJ2-3; clone size: .; CDR3 protein: CASSQGSGNPQYF; CDR3 DNA: TGTGCCAGCAGCCAAGGTTCAGGGAATCCGCAGTATTTT
V gene: TRBV2; D gene: .; J gene: TRBJ2-7; clone size: .; CDR3 protein: CASSEAGRDKIHEQYF; CDR3 DNA: TGTGCCAGCAGTGAAGCGGGGAGGGACAAAATACACGAGCAGTACTTC
V gene: TRBV7-9; D gene: TRBD1; J gene: TRBJ1-2; clone size: .; CDR3 protein: CASSLVGGGTSNYGYTF; CDR3 DNA: TGTGCCAGCAGCTTAGTGGGAGGGGGCACTTCTAACTATGGCTACACCTTC
V gene: TRBV5-6; D gene: .; J gene: TRBJ1-1; clone size: once; CDR3 protein: CASSLGREAFF; CDR3 DNA: TGTGCCAGCAGCTTGGGGCGAGAAGCTTTCTTT
V gene: TRBV28; D gene: TRBD1; J gene: TRBJ2-1; clone size: .; CDR3 protein: CASSFSRDRRLHQYNEQFF; CDR3 DNA: TGTGCCAGCAGTTTTTCCCGGGACAGGCGACTTCACCAATACAATGAGCAGTTCTTC
V gene: TRBV7-2; D gene: .; J gene: TRBJ1-1; clone size: .; CDR3 protein: CASSLGSRRSEAFF; CDR3 DNA: TGTGCCAGCAGCTTAGGATCTAGGAGATCTGAAGCTTTCTTT
V gene: TRBV5-8; D gene: .; J gene: TRBJ1-5; clone size: .; CDR3 protein: CASSLEVRTDSNQPQHF; CDR3 DNA: TGTGCCAGCAGCTTGGAAGTCAGAACCGATAGCAATCAGCCCCAGCATTTT
V gene: TRBV20-1; D gene: .; J gene: TRBJ2-3; clone size: few; CDR3 protein: CSASRGAGDTQYF; CDR3 DNA: TGCAGTGCTAGTCGGGGGGCGGGAGATACGCAGTATTTT
V gene: TRBV7-9; D gene: TRBD1; J gene: TRBJ1-3; clone size: few; CDR3 protein: CASSSSGQEANTIYF; CDR3 DNA: TGTGCCAGCAGCTCTTCGGGACAGGAGGCAAACACCATATATTTT
V gene: TRBV6-5; D gene: TRBD1; J gene: TRBJ2-5; clone size: .; CDR3 protein: CATGTGFETQYF; CDR3 DNA: TGTGCCACCGGGACAGGTTTCGAGACCCAGTACTTC
V gene: TRBV7-3; D gene: .; J gene: TRBJ1-2; clone size: .; CDR3 protein: CASSLGRGVGYTF; CDR3 DNA: TGTGCCAGCAGCTTAGGGAGGGGAGTTGGCTACACCTTC
V gene: TRBV7-2; D gene: TRBD1; J gene: TRBJ1-1; clone size: once; CDR3 protein: CASSAGDRRNTEAFF; CDR3 DNA: TGTGCCAGCAGCGCTGGGGACAGGAGGAACACTGAAGCTTTCTTT
V gene: TRBV7-3; D gene: TRBD2; J gene: TRBJ2-7; clone size: .; CDR3 protein: CASSLSSGTYEQYF; CDR3 DNA: TGTGCCAGCAGCTTATCTAGCGGTACCTACGAGCAGTACTTC
V gene: TRBV2; D gene: TRBD2; J gene: TRBJ2-3; clone size: .; CDR3 protein: CASRGWVAGSTDTQYF; CDR3 DNA: TGTGCCAGCAGAGGGTGGGTAGCGGGGAGCACAGATACGCAGTATTTT
V gene: TRBV15; D gene: TRBD2; J gene: TRBJ2-4; clone size: .; CDR3 protein: CATSRDLTSGSVGNIQYF; CDR3 DNA: TGTGCCACCAGCAGAGATCTGACTAGCGGATCGGTGGGGAACATTCAGTACTTC
V gene: TRBV6-2/TRBV6-3; D gene: TRBD1; J gene: TRBJ2-5; clone size: once; CDR3 protein: CASSSRQGARETQYF; CDR3 DNA: TGTGCCAGCAGCTCCCGACAGGGGGCACGGGAGACCCAGTACTTC
V gene: TRBV19; D gene: TRBD1; J gene: TRBJ1-1; clone size: .; CDR3 protein: CASRKQGAMNTEAFF; CDR3 DNA: TGTGCCAGTAGGAAACAGGGGGCGATGAACACTGAAGCTTTCTTT
V gene: TRBV25-1; D gene: .; J gene: TRBJ1-6; clone size: .; CDR3 protein: CASSVGVSPLHF; CDR3 DNA: TGTGCCAGCAGTGTAGGAGTTTCACCCCTCCACTTT
V gene: TRBV9; D gene: TRBD2; J gene: TRBJ2-1; clone size: large; CDR3 protein: CASSSLAGGDNNEQFF; CDR3 DNA: TGTGCCAGCAGCAGTCTAGCGGGGGGTGATAACAATGAGCAGTTCTTC
V gene: TRBV6-1; D gene: .; J gene: TRBJ2-7; clone size: .; CDR3 protein: CASSEMPGNSYEQYF; CDR3 DNA: TGTGCCAGCAGTGAAATGCCTGGCAACTCCTACGAGCAGTACTTC
V gene: TRBV10-1; D gene: .; J gene: TRBJ1-1; clone size: .; CDR3 protein: CASSHLSSTPEAFF; CDR3 DNA: TGCGCCAGCAGCCACTTATCTTCGACCCCTGAAGCTTTCTTT
V gene: TRBV11-1; D gene: .; J gene: TRBJ1-1; clone size: .; CDR3 protein: CASSLTGKTEAFF; CDR3 DNA: TGTGCCAGCAGCTTAACAGGGAAAACTGAAGCTTTCTTT
V gene: TRBV20-1; D gene: .; J gene: TRBJ1-1; clone size: few; CDR3 protein: CSALVNTEAFF; CDR3 DNA: TGCAGTGCTCTTGTGAACACTGAAGCTTTCTTT
V gene: TRBV7-8; D gene: TRBD1; J gene: TRBJ2-5; clone size: few; CDR3 protein: CASSRYEQPGQGGLETQYF; CDR3 DNA: TGTGCCAGCAGCCGATATGAACAACCGGGACAGGGGGGACTAGAGACCCAGTACTTC
V gene: TRBV7-8; D gene: .; J gene: TRBJ2-3; clone size: .; CDR3 protein: CASSLVGGHTDTQYF; CDR3 DNA: TGTGCCAGCAGCTTAGTCGGGGGGCACACAGATACGCAGTATTTT
V gene: TRBV6-4; D gene: TRBD2; J gene: TRBJ2-2; clone size: .; CDR3 protein: CASTRLAGETGELFF; CDR3 DNA: TGTGCCAGCACGAGACTAGCGGGGGAAACCGGGGAGCTGTTTTTT
V gene: TRBV28; D gene: .; J gene: TRBJ1-5; clone size: .; CDR3 protein: CANSRGGNQPQHF; CDR3 DNA: TGTGCCAACTCCCGGGGAGGCAATCAGCCCCAGCATTTT
V gene: TRBV19; D gene: .; J gene: TRBJ1-5; clone size: .; CDR3 protein: CASSSYNQPQHF; CDR3 DNA: TGTGCCAGTAGTTCCTATAATCAGCCCCAGCATTTT
V gene: TRBV4-2; D gene: .; J gene: TRBJ2-6; clone size: .; CDR3 protein: CASSQDRGTGANVLTF; CDR3 DNA: TGTGCCAGCAGCCAAGACAGGGGAACTGGGGCCAACGTCCTGACTTTC